Included here is one TCR beta chain sequence, with context. Its matching antigen is unknown. These data are taken from a study of identifying expanded T cells in peripheral blood. Findings and limits, study-wide: Over two and four weeks, about 17 and 20 clones changed, versus around 1.2 between replicates.

Generated by immunoSEQ multiplex PCR, the TCRdb table keeps only in-frame clones and is missing some. The sample consists of 100,000 to 150,000 clones, roughly 80% of them appearing once. V shed 4 bases and J shed 0 bases, with 10 bases lying between them. CDR1 and CDR2 from the germline V gene are LNHDA and SQIVND (reference sequence). This CDR3 contains 16 residues. The clonotype originates from a person between 18 and 69 years old in good health. The genes are TRBV19 and TRBJ1-6, with D unclear. Sequencing was carried out using blood. CDR3 in amino acids: CASSNQGSSYNSPLHF. CDR3 nucleotide sequence: TGTGCCAGTAGTAACCAAGGGAGCTCCTATAATTCACCCCTCCACTTT.